Listed here are 10 T cell receptor beta chains from one sample, sequenced in a study of T cells in Graves' hyperthyroidism and ophthalmopathy. From RNA transcripts, TCR beta CDR3 regions were amplified. The study used the HTBI primer set for a first-round RT-PCR of the TCR CDR3. TCRdb reprocessed the multiplex PCR reads with MiXCR, giving one entry per CDR3 protein. The data show hundreds of thousands of distinct CDR3 sequences, 46% seen once. The specimen was peripheral blood or thyroid tissue (not recorded which). The receptors stem from a woman younger than 35 with Graves' hyperthyroidism.

The V gene is TRBV7-6, the J gene TRBJ1-1, with D unclear. The V end was cut by 1 base, the J end by 3 bases, with 9 bases between. Per germline, CDR1 SGHVS and CDR2 FNYEAQ. The CDR3 is made up of 14 amino acids. For the CDR3, the DNA is TGTGCCAGCAGCTTAGGTATAGGGCACACTGAAGCTTTCTTT. It codes for CASSLGIGHTEAFF.

This chain joins TRBV6-5 and TRBJ2-7; D is undetermined. The CDR3 runs to 14 residues. With 7 bases removed from V and 1 base from J, the gap between germline ends came to 14 bases. CDR1 MNHEY and CDR2 SVGAGI come from the germline V gene. The CDR3: CASNGLGGSYEQYF. CDR3 nucleotides: TGTGCCAGCAACGGCCTTGGCGGTTCCTACGAGCAGTACTTC.

As DNA, the CDR3 is TGTGCCAGCAGCGTAGATCCCCGCAGGGCAACTAATGAAAAACTGTTTTTT. Amino acid sequence: CASSVDPRRATNEKLFF. This sequence joins TRBV9 and TRBJ1-4; the D gene is possibly TRBD1 (5 bases). The CDR3 has 17 residues. Germline lookup yields CDR1 SGDLS and CDR2 YYNGEE. The V and J ends lost 0 bases and 0 bases respectively, with 12 bases between them.

This sequence joins TRBV7-9 and TRBJ2-7, with 10 bases matching TRBD1. Germline values: CDR1 SEHNR, CDR2 FQNEAQ (reference sequence). V trimming: 4 bases; J trimming: 4 bases; junction bases outside the gene matches: 7. There are 15 residues in the CDR3. The CDR3 here is CASSSPGTGDYEQYF. As DNA, the CDR3 is TGTGCCAGCAGCTCCCCCGGGACAGGGGATTACGAGCAGTACTTC.

In this sample, this clonotype turned up many times. The rearrangement joins TRBV24-1 to TRBJ1-2, with D uncertain. Germline values: CDR1 KGHDR, CDR2 SFDVKD. CDR3 size: 14 residues. V was clipped by 4 bases and J by 0 bases, with 8 bases between them. CDR3 nucleotide sequence: TGTGCCACCAGTGAGCCCGGGACTAACTATGGCTACACCTTC. As protein: CATSEPGTNYGYTF.

The chain combines TRBV7-2 with TRBJ2-7; a possible D gene is TRBD1 (6 bases). CDR1 is SGHTA, CDR2 FQGNSA, per germline. CDR3 length: 15 amino acids. The ends were cut back, 3 bases at V and 8 bases at J, with 20 bases in the middle. Here the CDR3 DNA reads TGTGCCAGCAGCTTCCGGGACAAGGGGCTTGGTAAGCAGTACTTC. As protein: CASSFRDKGLGKQYF.

This chain connects TRBV20-1 to TRBJ1-2; D is ambiguous. The CDR3 contains 12 residues. Germline loops: CDR1 DFQATT, CDR2 SNEGSKA (reference sequence). V lost 0 bases, J lost 6 bases, and 8 bases lay in between. CDR3 nucleotide sequence: TGCAGTGCTAGAGAGAGGCGGAATGGCTACACCTTC. It specifies CSARERRNGYTF.

The rearrangement uses TRBV11-2 and TRBJ1-5, with no clear D. The germline V gene encodes CDR1 SGHAT and CDR2 FQNNGV. Trimming pared 5 bases from V and 0 bases from J, leaving 11 bases between. There are 15 residues in the CDR3. The CDR3 DNA reads as TGTGCCAGCAGCCCCGATGCCCTTAGCAATCAGCCCCAGCATTTT. Its translation: CASSPDALSNQPQHF.

The chain carries TRBV15 and TRBJ2-2; D could derive from TRBD1 or TRBD2 (6 bases each). The germline gives CDR1 LNHNV, CDR2 YYDKDF (reference sequence). CDR3 length: 13 amino acids. V was shortened by 3 bases and J by 6 bases, with 8 bases between the two germline ends. The CDR3 reads CATSSGGPGELFF. As DNA, the CDR3 is TGTGCCACCAGCAGTGGGGGGCCCGGGGAGCTGTTTTTT.

The genes are TRBV2 and TRBJ2-5, with D possibly being TRBD2 (6 bases). V was clipped by 7 bases and J by 1 base, with 16 bases between them. This CDR3 comprises 15 residues. CDR1 and CDR2 (germline): SNHLY, FYNNEI. The CDR3 sequence is CASTPQEGLQETQYF. CDR3 in DNA: TGTGCCAGCACCCCTCAAGAGGGACTCCAAGAGACCCAGTACTTC.